The rows below give T cell receptor beta chains drawn from one sample of a study of shared clonotypes between healthy human individuals. Using immunoSEQ multiplex PCR, the repertoire was profiled, and TCRdb retains in-frame clones only, with some absent. This sample yields around 1.6 million clones, of which 95% to 99% are seen a single time; about 0.42% belongs to the top ten. The material sequenced was naive CD4+ T cells sorted from blood. These receptors were collected from a man under 40 in good health. CDR3s include the opening cysteine and the closing phenylalanine or tryptophan. A D gene is named only where the DNA matches it firmly. The size of a clone is reported for some rows only, either as once, few or many, or as a class for expanded clones.

cdr3_length: 14; j_call: TRBJ2-3; clone_size: NA; d_call: TRBD1; v_call: TRBV6-5; cdr3_nt: TGTGCCAGCAGCCGGGACAGGGCCACAGATACGCAGTATTTT; cdr3_aa: CASSRDRATDTQYF
cdr3_length: 12; j_call: TRBJ1-4; clone_size: NA; d_call: NA; v_call: TRBV6-5; cdr3_nt: TGTGCCAGCAGCGGCCTTAATGAAAAACTGTTTTTT; cdr3_aa: CASSGLNEKLFF
cdr3_length: 16; j_call: TRBJ2-2; clone_size: NA; d_call: TRBD2; v_call: TRBV5-4; cdr3_nt: TGTGCCAGCAGGCCGGGACTAGCGGCGAACACCGGGGAGCTGTTTTTT; cdr3_aa: CASRPGLAANTGELFF
cdr3_length: 17; j_call: TRBJ2-1; clone_size: once; d_call: TRBD2; v_call: TRBV4-2; cdr3_nt: TGTGCCAGCAGCCAGATCCCAGCGGGAGGAAGTTTCAATGAGCAGTTCTTC; cdr3_aa: CASSQIPAGGSFNEQFF
cdr3_length: 15; j_call: TRBJ2-7; clone_size: NA; d_call: NA; v_call: TRBV7-2; cdr3_nt: TGTGCCAGCAGCCCCCAGGTTATGACGGGCGACGAGCAGTACTTC; cdr3_aa: CASSPQVMTGDEQYF
cdr3_length: 11; j_call: TRBJ2-7; clone_size: NA; d_call: NA; v_call: TRBV7-9; cdr3_nt: TGTGCCAGCAGCTCCAACTCCGAGCAGTACTTC; cdr3_aa: CASSSNSEQYF
cdr3_length: 16; j_call: TRBJ2-7; clone_size: NA; d_call: TRBD2; v_call: TRBV5-4; cdr3_nt: TGTGCCAGCAGCTTGGAGAGCGGGAGTAATTCCTACGAGCAGTACTTC; cdr3_aa: CASSLESGSNSYEQYF
cdr3_length: 14; j_call: TRBJ2-2; clone_size: NA; d_call: NA; v_call: TRBV7-2; cdr3_nt: TGTGCCAGCAGCTTAGATGGTAGGACCGGGGAGCTGTTTTTT; cdr3_aa: CASSLDGRTGELFF
cdr3_length: 10; j_call: TRBJ2-7; clone_size: NA; d_call: NA; v_call: TRBV6-6; cdr3_nt: TGTGCCAGTTCCGGTGGGGAGCAGTACTTC; cdr3_aa: CASSGGEQYF
cdr3_length: 14; j_call: TRBJ1-5; clone_size: once; d_call: NA; v_call: TRBV6-1; cdr3_nt: TGTGCCAGCAGTGACAACACAGGTAATCAGCCCCAGCATTTT; cdr3_aa: CASSDNTGNQPQHF
cdr3_length: 14; j_call: TRBJ2-2; clone_size: NA; d_call: NA; v_call: TRBV5-1; cdr3_nt: TGCGCCAGCAGGGTGGTTAACACGGCCGGGGAGCTGTTTTTT; cdr3_aa: CASRVVNTAGELFF
cdr3_length: 14; j_call: TRBJ2-5; clone_size: NA; d_call: TRBD2; v_call: TRBV6-1; cdr3_nt: TGTGCCAGCAGGGCGGTAGCGGGAGGAGAGACCCAGTACTTC; cdr3_aa: CASRAVAGGETQYF
cdr3_length: 15; j_call: TRBJ2-1; clone_size: NA; d_call: NA; v_call: TRBV19; cdr3_nt: TGTGCCAGTAGTACCACCCACGGACGGAACAATGAGCAGTTCTTC; cdr3_aa: CASSTTHGRNNEQFF
cdr3_length: 16; j_call: TRBJ2-2; clone_size: NA; d_call: NA; v_call: TRBV9; cdr3_nt: TGTGCCAGCAGCGTAGTCCCCACGGGGACCCCCGGGGAGCTGTTTTTT; cdr3_aa: CASSVVPTGTPGELFF
cdr3_length: 16; j_call: TRBJ1-1; clone_size: NA; d_call: NA; v_call: TRBV5-1; cdr3_nt: TGCGCCAGCAGCTTGGACTGGGGCCGGGGGAACACTGAAGCTTTCTTT; cdr3_aa: CASSLDWGRGNTEAFF
cdr3_length: 16; j_call: TRBJ2-1; clone_size: NA; d_call: TRBD2; v_call: TRBV5-1; cdr3_nt: TGCGCCAGCAGCTTGGTCGGTAGCGGGAGGTATAATGAGCAGTTCTTC; cdr3_aa: CASSLVGSGRYNEQFF
cdr3_length: 16; j_call: TRBJ2-1; clone_size: NA; d_call: NA; v_call: TRBV30; cdr3_nt: TGTGTCCAAGTGAAGGGGCCTGGAGGGTCCTACAATGAGCAGTTCTTC; cdr3_aa: CVQVKGPGGSYNEQFF
cdr3_length: 11; j_call: TRBJ1-2; clone_size: NA; d_call: NA; v_call: TRBV20-1; cdr3_nt: TGCAGTGCTAGAGTGGGTGATGGCTACACCTTC; cdr3_aa: CSARVGDGYTF
cdr3_length: 16; j_call: TRBJ2-2; clone_size: NA; d_call: NA; v_call: TRBV5-1; cdr3_nt: TGCGCCAGCTCCCCTAAACAGGGAGGAAGAGCCGGGGAGCTGTTTTTT; cdr3_aa: CASSPKQGGRAGELFF
cdr3_length: 16; j_call: TRBJ1-3; clone_size: NA; d_call: NA; v_call: TRBV5-1; cdr3_nt: TGCGCCAGCAGCTTGGCTGGGGGAAGCTCTGGAAACACCATATATTTT; cdr3_aa: CASSLAGGSSGNTIYF
cdr3_length: 13; j_call: TRBJ2-7; clone_size: NA; d_call: NA; v_call: TRBV11-1; cdr3_nt: TGTGCCAGCAGCTTAGTAGGGAGATACGAGCAGTACTTC; cdr3_aa: CASSLVGRYEQYF
cdr3_length: 14; j_call: TRBJ2-1; clone_size: NA; d_call: NA; v_call: TRBV14; cdr3_nt: TGTGCCAGCAGCCAAGAGTGGGTCCGGAGTGAGCAGTTCTTC; cdr3_aa: CASSQEWVRSEQFF